This entry describes one TCR beta chain. The data derive from a study of control samples from healthy donors and cancer patients. V trimming: 0 bases; J trimming: 1 base; junction bases outside the gene matches: 2. This CDR3 comprises 15 residues. In germline, CDR1 is LGHNA, CDR2 YNFKEQ. TCRdb's copy holds only in-frame clones and misses some; the assay was immunoSEQ multiplex PCR. The sample lists about 41,000 clones; 94% were seen once. J is TRBJ2-5 and V is TRBV4-2; TRBD1 matches at 7 bases. The sequence was obtained from a man aged 60-69 years in good health. The sequenced material came from blood. The CDR3 DNA reads as TGTGCCAGCAGCCAAGAGGGGACAGCCCAAGAGACCCAGTACTTC. Translating gives CASSQEGTAQETQYF.